One sample yielded the 9 T cell receptor delta chains listed below, sequenced in a study of gamma delta lymphoproliferative disorders and STAT genes. TCRdb reran clone calling via CATT on the multiplex PCR reads. The sample records more than 650 delta-chain clones, roughly 1.5% being singletons. Sequencing used genomic DNA taken from PBMCs of patients and controls. The specimen was blood. These receptors originate from a human donor in good health.

This clone has a count of ten or more. A far larger clone differs by one base, so this is likely a read error. The CDR3 here is CACDTLTGTDKPIF. The CDR3, as DNA: TGTGCCTGTGACACCCTCACCGGGACCGATAAACCCATCTTT. V gene TRDV2 combines with J gene TRDJ1; D remains unclear. Germline loops: CDR1 GEAIGNYY, CDR2 EKD. The CDR3 is made up of 14 amino acids.

Regarding this clone: The protein recorded in TCRdb matches a much larger clone and deviates from this DNA's translation at residue 4, suggesting a read error; the protein here is obtained by translating the DNA. The rearrangement uses TRDV1 and TRDJ1; TRDD3 agrees at 12 bases. V trimming: 9 bases; J trimming: 0 bases; junction bases outside the gene matches: 5. CDR3 size: 15 residues. Germline V gives CDR1 TSWWSYY, CDR2 QGS. In DNA form, the CDR3 reads TGTGCTCTGCCTACTGGGGGATACAACACCGATAAACTCATCTTT. It is translated as CALPTGGYNTDKLIF.

Concerning this clone: TCRdb attributes to this sequence the protein of a much larger clone, which differs from the DNA translation at residue 14; a read error is likely, and the protein displayed is translated from the DNA. This chain connects TRDV2 to TRDJ1, with 12 bases aligning to TRDD3. This CDR3 spans 19 amino acids. CDR1 and CDR2 from the germline V gene are GEAIGNYY and EKD. The junction had 16 bases not matched to a gene; V was cut back by 3 bases and J by 3 bases. The CDR3 bases are TGTGCCTGTGACGACCTCATTCTGGGGGATACGCCGTCTTCCGATAAACTCATCTTT. Amino acid sequence: CACDDLILGDTPSSDKLIF.

Comment on this clone: TCRdb lists the protein of a much larger clone for this DNA, which differs at residue 10, so this is likely a read error; the protein given here is translated from the DNA itself. The chain's CDR3 is CACDTLGDKTTDKLIF. CDR3 in DNA: TGTGCCTGTGACACGCTGGGGGATAAGACGACCGATAAACTCATCTTT. The gene calls are TRDV2 and TRDJ1; 10 positions agree with TRDD3. The germline CDR1 and CDR2 sequences are GEAIGNYY and EKD. V gave up 1 base and J gave up 2 bases; unmatched junction bases: 6. There are 16 residues in the CDR3.

This clone was recorded many times. TCRdb's protein for this DNA is that of a much larger clone and differs from the translation at residue 15, likely a read error; the protein shown is the DNA translation. The rearrangement links TRDV1 to TRDJ1, with TRDD3 matching over 9 bases. Trimming at V came to 3 bases and at J to 0 bases, leaving 26 bases not matched to a gene. The germline V gene has CDR1 TSWWSYY and CDR2 QGS. The CDR3 has 23 residues. This CDR3 reads CALGDPLVFLAWGISLYTDKLIF. The CDR3 DNA sequence: TGTGCTCTTGGGGACCCTCTTGTCTTCCTAGCCTGGGGGATCAGTTTGTACACCGATAAACTCATCTTT.

By share of the sample, this clone is medium-sized. It is likely a read error: a sequence one base away is far more abundant. The gene calls are TRDV1 and TRDJ1, with 9 bases that match TRDD3. The CDR3 extends over 23 amino acids. J gave up 0 bases and V 7 bases, and 30 bases lay outside the gene matches. The germline CDR1 and CDR2 sequences are TSWWSYY and QGS. CDR3 DNA sequence: TGTGCTCTTGAGGACCCTCTTGTCTTCCTAGCCTGGGGGATCGGTTTGTACACCGATAAACTCATCTTT. It yields the protein CALEDPLVFLAWGIGLYTDKLIF.

Concerning this clone itself: A far larger clone is one nucleotide away, so this likely arose from a read error. The chain carries TRDV2 and TRDJ1; D call uncertain. The germline CDR1 and CDR2 sequences are GEAIGNYY and EKD. The CDR3 sequence is 19 residues long. Deletions cut 5 bases from V and 0 bases from J, with 27 bases between. This CDR3 is CACAPVVTPTLWDTDKLIF. The CDR3, as DNA: TGTGCCTGTGCCCCCGTTGTTACCCCCACACTGTGGGACACCGATAAACTCATCTTT.

This clone was recorded a few times. TCRdb has a much larger clone's protein, which differs at residue 21 from the translation of this DNA, likely because of a read error; what is shown is the protein translated from the DNA. This CDR3 reads CALGELFRSALHWGIRIPDKPIF. The CDR3 DNA reads TGTGCTCTTGGGGAATTGTTCCGATCCGCACTCCACTGGGGGATACGCATCCCCGATAAACCCATCTTT. This chain connects TRDV1 to TRDJ1; 13 bases fit TRDD3. The CDR3 runs 23 residues. CDR1 TSWWSYY and CDR2 QGS come from the germline V gene.

This clone came up a few times. TCRdb's entry gives the protein of a much larger clone, which mismatches this DNA's translation at residue 12, likely from a read error; the protein reported here is translated from the DNA. The chain recombines TRDV1 with TRDJ1, with 9 bases fitting TRDD2. The CDR3 length is 20 residues. Germline loops: CDR1 TSWWSYY, CDR2 QGS. V shed 5 bases and J 3 bases; nucleotides not matched to a gene: 22. In DNA form, the CDR3 reads TGTGCTCTTGGGAAGGCCTTCCTACGTTCTGGGGAATATCTATCCGATAAACTCATCTTT. As protein: CALGKAFLRSGEYLSDKLIF.